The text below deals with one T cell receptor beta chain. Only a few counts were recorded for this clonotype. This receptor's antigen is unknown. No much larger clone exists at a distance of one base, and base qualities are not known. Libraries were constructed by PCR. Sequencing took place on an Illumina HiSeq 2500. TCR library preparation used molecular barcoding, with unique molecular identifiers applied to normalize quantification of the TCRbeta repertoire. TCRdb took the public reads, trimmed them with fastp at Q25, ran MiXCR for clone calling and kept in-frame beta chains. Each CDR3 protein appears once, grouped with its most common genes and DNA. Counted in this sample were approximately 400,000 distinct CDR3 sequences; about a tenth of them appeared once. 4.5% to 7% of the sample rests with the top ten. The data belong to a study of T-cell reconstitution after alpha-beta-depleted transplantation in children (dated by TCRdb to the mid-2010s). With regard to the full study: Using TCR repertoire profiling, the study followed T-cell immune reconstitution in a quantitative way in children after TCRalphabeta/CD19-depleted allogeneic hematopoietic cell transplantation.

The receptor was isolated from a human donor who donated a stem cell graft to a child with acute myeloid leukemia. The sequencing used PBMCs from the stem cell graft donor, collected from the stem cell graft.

CDR3 sequence: CSVELGSTGELFF. The bases are TGCAGCGTTGAACTGGGAAGCACCGGGGAGCTGTTTTTT. The receptor chain draws on TRBV29-1 and TRBJ2-2; the D gene is not confidently resolved. Relative to germline, V is 2 bases shorter and J is 4 bases shorter, with 8 bases between their ends. The CDR3 goes from the cysteine to the phenylalanine over 13 residues. The kept DNA is CDR3 alone, 39 bases in frame from the first base. CDR1 and CDR2 are drawn from the germline V gene: SQVTM, ANQGSEA.